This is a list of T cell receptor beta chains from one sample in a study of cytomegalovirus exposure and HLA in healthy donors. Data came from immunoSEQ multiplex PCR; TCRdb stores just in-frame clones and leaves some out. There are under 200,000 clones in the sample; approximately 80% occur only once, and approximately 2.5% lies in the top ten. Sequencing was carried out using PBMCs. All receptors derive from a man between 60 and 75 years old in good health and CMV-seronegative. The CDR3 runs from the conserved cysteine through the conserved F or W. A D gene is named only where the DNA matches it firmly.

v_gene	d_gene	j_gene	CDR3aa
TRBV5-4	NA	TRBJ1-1	CASSLPTANTEAFF
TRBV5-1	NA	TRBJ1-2	CASSLDRNYGYTF
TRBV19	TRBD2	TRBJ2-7	CASSMGLAYEQYF
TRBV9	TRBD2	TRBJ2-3	CASSVGGGATDTQYF
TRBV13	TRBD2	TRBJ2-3	CASSRREIAGHTDTQYF
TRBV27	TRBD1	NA	CASSSYTGTGEYEQYF
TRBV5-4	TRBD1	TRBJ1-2	CASSFGQGRDGYTF
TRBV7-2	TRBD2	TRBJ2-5	CASSLAGLAGVGRGETQYF
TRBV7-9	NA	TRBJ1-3	CASSLAGDFAGNTIYF
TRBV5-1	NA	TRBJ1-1	CVSSSWTQSHTEAFF
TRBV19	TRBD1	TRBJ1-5	CASSKGQGISQPQHF
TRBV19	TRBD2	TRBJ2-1	CASSISGLAGVLNEQFF
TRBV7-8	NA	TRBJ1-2	CASSRSGSRYGYTF
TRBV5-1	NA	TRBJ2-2	CASSLALEAGELFF
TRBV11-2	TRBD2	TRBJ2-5	CASSPRLAGTQYF
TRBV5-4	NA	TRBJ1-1	CASSSGRGGAENTEAFF
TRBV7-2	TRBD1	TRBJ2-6	CASSLGQGHGANVLTF
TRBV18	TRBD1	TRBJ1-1	CASSQGTGGSTEAFF
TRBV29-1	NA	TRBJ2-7	CSVGGSSYEQYF
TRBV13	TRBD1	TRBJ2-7	CASSPSRDRVFYEQYF
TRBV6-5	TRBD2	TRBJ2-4	CASGSGLEDIQHF
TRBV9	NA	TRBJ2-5	CASSVGVGVETQYF
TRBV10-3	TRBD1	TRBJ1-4	CAISAGQGGEKLFF
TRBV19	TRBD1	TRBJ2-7	CASATGSGRYEQYF
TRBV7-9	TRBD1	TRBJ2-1	CASSPLTGSSYNEQFF
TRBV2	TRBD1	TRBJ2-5	CASSPRQGSEETQYF
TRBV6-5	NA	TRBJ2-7	CASSSLYEQYF
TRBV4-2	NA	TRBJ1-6	CASSQEEGSYSPLHF
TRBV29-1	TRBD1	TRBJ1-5	CSVGQGANQPQHF
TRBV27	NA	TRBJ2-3	CASRTLGGLASTDTQYF
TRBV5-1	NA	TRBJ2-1	CASSVTSAYEQFF
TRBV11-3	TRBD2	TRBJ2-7	CASSFGGGAGEQYF
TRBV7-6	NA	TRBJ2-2	CASSLAPGRGGGELFF
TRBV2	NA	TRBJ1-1	CASSVREAEAFF
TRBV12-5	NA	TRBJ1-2	CASGLPPSQGLNYGYTF
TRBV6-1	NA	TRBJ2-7	CASSWGGQGEQYF
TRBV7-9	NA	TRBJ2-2	CASSPLDYHHTGELFF
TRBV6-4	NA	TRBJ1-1	CASSRTQNTEAFF
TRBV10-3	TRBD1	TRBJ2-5	CAISYDRAVLETQYF
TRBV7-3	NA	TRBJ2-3	CASSLSGSTDTQYF
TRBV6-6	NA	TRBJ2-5	CASSYEAGPRETQYF
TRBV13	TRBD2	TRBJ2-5	CASSLEGMGSGASETQYF
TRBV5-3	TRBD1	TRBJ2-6	CARSHTGGDLSGANVLTF
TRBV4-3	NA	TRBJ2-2	CASSPLSAAGELFF
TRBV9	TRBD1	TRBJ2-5	CASSAGTGGLVETQYF
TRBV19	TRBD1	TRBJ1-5	CASSRTGEEGQPQHF
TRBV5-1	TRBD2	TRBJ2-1	CASSDSTSGSYNEQFF
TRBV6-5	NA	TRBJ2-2	CASSGTATGELFF